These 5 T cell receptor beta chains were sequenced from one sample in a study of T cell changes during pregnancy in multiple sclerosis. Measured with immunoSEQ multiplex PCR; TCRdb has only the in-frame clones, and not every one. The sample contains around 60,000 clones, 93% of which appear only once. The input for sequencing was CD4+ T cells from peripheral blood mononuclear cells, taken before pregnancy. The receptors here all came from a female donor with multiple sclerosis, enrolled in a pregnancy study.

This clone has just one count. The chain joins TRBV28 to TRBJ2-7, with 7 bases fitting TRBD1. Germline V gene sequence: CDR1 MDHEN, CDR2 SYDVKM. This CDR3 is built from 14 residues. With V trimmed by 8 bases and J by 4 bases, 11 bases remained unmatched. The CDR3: CASGQIDRAYEQYF. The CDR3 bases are TGTGCCAGCGGTCAAATCGACAGGGCGTACGAGCAGTACTTC.

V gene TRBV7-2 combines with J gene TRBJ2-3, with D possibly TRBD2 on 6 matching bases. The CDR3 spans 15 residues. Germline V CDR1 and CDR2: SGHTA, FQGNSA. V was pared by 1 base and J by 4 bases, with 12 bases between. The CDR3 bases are TGTGCCAGCAGCTTAGGCGGGAACTACGCAGATACGCAGTATTTT. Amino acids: CASSLGGNYADTQYF.

CDR3 coding DNA: TGTGCCAGCAAAGGGTATAGTCGTGGCGGGAGGACCTACAATGAGCAGTTCTTC. Encoded protein: CASKGYSRGGRTYNEQFF. This chain uses TRBV27 with TRBJ2-1; 8 bases agree with TRBD2. The CDR3 runs 18 residues. The trim removed 7 bases at V and 2 bases at J, leaving 16 bases unmatched. Germline CDR1 reads MNHEY; CDR2 reads SMNVEV (reference sequence).

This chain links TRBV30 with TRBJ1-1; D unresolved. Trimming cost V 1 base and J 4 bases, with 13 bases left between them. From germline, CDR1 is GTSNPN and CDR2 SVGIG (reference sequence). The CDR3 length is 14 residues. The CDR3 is CAWSGLRSGTEAFF. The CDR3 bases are TGTGCCTGGAGTGGACTTCGAAGCGGCACTGAAGCTTTCTTT.

The CDR3, as DNA: TGTGCCATCAGTGCAGGCACCTATAGGGGCTACACCTTC. This gives the protein CAISAGTYRGYTF. This rearrangement joins TRBV10-3 to TRBJ1-2, with D uncertain. The germline gives CDR1 ENHRY, CDR2 SYGVKD. V gave up 4 bases and J gave up 8 bases, with 14 bases separating them. The CDR3 is made up of 13 amino acids.